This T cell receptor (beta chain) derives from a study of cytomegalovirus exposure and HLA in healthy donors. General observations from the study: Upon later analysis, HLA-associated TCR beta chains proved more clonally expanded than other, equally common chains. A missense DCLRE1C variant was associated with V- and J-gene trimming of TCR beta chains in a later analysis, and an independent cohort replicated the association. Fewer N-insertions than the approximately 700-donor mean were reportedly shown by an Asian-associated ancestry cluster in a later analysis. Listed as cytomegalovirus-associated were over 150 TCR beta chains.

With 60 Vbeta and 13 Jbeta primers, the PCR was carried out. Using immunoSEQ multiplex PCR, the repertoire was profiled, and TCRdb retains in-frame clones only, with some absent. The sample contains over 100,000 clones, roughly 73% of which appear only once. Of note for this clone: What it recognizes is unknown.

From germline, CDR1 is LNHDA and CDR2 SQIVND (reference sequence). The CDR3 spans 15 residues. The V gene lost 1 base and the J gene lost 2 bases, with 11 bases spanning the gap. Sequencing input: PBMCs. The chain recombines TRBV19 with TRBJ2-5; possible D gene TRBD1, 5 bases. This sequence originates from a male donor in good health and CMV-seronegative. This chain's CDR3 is CASSIGVDSQETQYF. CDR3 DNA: TGTGCCAGTAGTATAGGAGTTGACAGTCAAGAGACCCAGTACTTC.